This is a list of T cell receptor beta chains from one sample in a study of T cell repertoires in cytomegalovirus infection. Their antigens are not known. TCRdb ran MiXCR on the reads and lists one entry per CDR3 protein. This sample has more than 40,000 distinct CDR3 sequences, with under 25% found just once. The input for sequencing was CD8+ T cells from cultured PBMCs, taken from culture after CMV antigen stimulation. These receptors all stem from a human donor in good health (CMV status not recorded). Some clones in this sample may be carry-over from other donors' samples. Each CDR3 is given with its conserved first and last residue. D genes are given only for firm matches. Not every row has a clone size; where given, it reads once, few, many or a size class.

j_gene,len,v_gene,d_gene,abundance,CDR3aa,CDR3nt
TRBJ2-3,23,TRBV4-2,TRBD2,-,CASSHARGAGEGGEPFDTDTQYF,TGTGCCAGCAGCCACGCAAGAGGAGCGGGAGAGGGGGGAGAGCCGTTCGACACAGATACGCAGTATTTT
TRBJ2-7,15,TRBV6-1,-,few,CASSEAPGFNYEQYF,TGTGCCAGCAGTGAAGCTCCGGGTTTCAACTACGAGCAGTACTTC
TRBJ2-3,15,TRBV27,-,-,CARSGKGGKADTQYF,TGTGCCAGATCCGGAAAAGGAGGGAAGGCAGATACGCAGTATTTT
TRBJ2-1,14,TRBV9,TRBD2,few,CASSGSGHYNEQFF,TGTGCCAGCAGCGGTAGCGGGCACTACAATGAGCAGTTCTTC
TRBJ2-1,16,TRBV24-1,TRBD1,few,CATSDRDRGPHNEQFF,TGTGCCACCAGTGACCGGGACAGGGGCCCCCACAATGAGCAGTTCTTC
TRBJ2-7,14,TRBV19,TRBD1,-,CASSAKQGTHEQYF,TGTGCCAGTAGTGCAAAACAGGGGACCCACGAGCAGTACTTC
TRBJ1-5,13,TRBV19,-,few,CASSIGIAGIQHF,TGTGCCAGTAGTATTGGGATTGCAGGGATTCAGCATTTT
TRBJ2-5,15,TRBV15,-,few,CATSTRTGYQETQYF,TGTGCCACCAGCACCCGTACAGGATACCAAGAGACCCAGTACTTC
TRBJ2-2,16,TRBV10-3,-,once,CAISAREGPNTGELFF,TGTGCCATCAGTGCTCGTGAAGGGCCCAACACCGGGGAGCTGTTTTTT
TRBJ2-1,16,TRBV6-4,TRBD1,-,CASSNLGTGPRNEQFF,TGTGCCAGCAGTAACCTCGGGACAGGTCCCCGGAATGAGCAGTTCTTC
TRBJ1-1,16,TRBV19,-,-,CASSTRTEFRGDEAFF,TGTGCCAGTAGTACCCGGACAGAGTTTAGGGGTGACGAGGCTTTCTTT
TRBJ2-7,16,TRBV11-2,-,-,CASSFGVGVKSYEQYF,TGTGCCAGCAGTTTTGGGGTCGGCGTAAAATCCTACGAGCAGTACTTC
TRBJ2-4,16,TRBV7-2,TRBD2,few,CASSSDGRVAKNIQYF,TGTGCCAGCAGCTCCGATGGGAGGGTAGCCAAAAACATTCAGTACTTC
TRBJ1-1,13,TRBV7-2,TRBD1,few,CASTGTGHTEAFF,TGTGCCAGCACCGGGACAGGGCACACTGAAGCTTTCTTT
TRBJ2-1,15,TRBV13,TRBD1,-,CASSTAISTGGEQFF,TGTGCCAGCAGTACAGCTATCTCCACAGGGGGTGAGCAGTTCTTC
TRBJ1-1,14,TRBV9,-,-,CASSADVRGTEAFF,TGTGCCAGCAGCGCTGACGTCCGGGGCACTGAAGCTTTCTTT
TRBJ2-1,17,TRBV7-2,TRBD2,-,CASSLGPSGGSYNEQFF,TGTGCCAGCAGCTTAGGTCCTAGCGGGGGGTCGTACAATGAGCAGTTCTTC
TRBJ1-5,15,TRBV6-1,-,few,CASSVEVIPQSAQHF,TGTGCCAGCAGTGTAGAGGTAATCCCTCAGTCAGCCCAGCATTTT
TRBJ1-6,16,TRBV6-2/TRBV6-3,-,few,CASSYSGDSYNSPLHF,TGTGCCAGCAGTTACTCGGGAGACTCCTATAATTCACCCCTCCACTTT
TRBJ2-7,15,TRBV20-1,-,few,CSARHPAVSSYEQYF,TGCAGTGCTAGACACCCAGCGGTCAGCTCCTACGAGCAGTACTTC
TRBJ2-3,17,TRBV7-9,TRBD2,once,CASSPVGLAGVPDTQYF,TGTGCCAGCAGCCCGGTAGGACTAGCGGGAGTTCCAGATACGCAGTATTTT
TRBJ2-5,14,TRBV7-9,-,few,CASSYPGPQETQYF,TGTGCCAGCAGCTACCCGGGACCGCAAGAGACCCAGTACTTC
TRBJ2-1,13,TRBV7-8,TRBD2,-,CASSRKLAAEQFF,TGTGCCAGCAGCCGCAAACTAGCGGCCGAGCAGTTCTTC
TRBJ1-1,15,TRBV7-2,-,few,CASSLFVVADTEAFF,TGTGCCAGCAGCTTATTTGTAGTAGCGGACACTGAAGCTTTCTTT
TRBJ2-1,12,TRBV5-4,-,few,CASSYRSGEQFF,TGTGCCAGCAGCTACCGATCCGGTGAGCAGTTCTTC
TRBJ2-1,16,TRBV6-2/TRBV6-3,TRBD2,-,CASSYSTSGGANEQFF,TGTGCCAGCAGTTACTCAACTAGCGGGGGGGCTAATGAGCAGTTCTTC
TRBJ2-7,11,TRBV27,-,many,CASRSSYEQYF,TGTGCCAGCAGGAGCTCCTACGAGCAGTACTTC
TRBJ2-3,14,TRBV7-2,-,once,CATVAGFFSDTQYF,TGTGCCACCGTGGCGGGATTCTTTTCAGATACGCAGTATTTT
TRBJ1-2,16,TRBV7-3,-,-,CASSSVPGNPNYGYTF,TGTGCCAGCAGCTCTGTCCCAGGAAACCCAAACTATGGCTACACCTTC
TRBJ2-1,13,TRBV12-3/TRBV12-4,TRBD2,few,CASSDSGGDEQFF,TGTGCCAGCAGTGATAGCGGGGGGGATGAGCAGTTCTTC
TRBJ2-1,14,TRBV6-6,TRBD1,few,CASSRQGAHNEQFF,TGTGCCAGCAGTCGGCAGGGGGCCCACAATGAGCAGTTCTTC
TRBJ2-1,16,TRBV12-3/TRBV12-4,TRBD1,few,CASSGGRDRVNNEQFF,TGTGCCAGCAGTGGGGGGAGGGACAGGGTTAACAATGAGCAGTTCTTC
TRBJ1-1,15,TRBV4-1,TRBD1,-,CASSQGTGGNTEAFF,TGCGCCAGCAGCCAAGGGACAGGGGGTAACACTGAAGCTTTCTTT
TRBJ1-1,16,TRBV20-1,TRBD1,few,CSAWPGQGARGTEAFF,TGCAGTGCCTGGCCGGGACAGGGGGCGAGGGGCACTGAAGCTTTCTTT
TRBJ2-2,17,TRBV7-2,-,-,CASSPLNTGRRTGELFF,TGTGCCAGCAGCCCGCTAAATACAGGGAGGAGAACCGGGGAGCTGTTTTTT
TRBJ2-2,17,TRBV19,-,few,CASSTGLLSPNTGELFF,TGTGCCAGTAGTACGGGACTCTTATCACCAAACACCGGGGAGCTGTTTTTT
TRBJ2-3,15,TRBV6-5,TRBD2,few,CASSSQRGGTDTQYF,TGTGCCAGCAGCTCTCAGCGGGGGGGCACAGATACGCAGTATTTT
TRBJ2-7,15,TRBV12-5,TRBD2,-,CASGPGTSGVDEQYF,TGTGCTAGTGGTCCCGGGACTAGCGGGGTCGACGAGCAGTACTTC
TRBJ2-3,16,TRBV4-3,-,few,CASSQDSRGGTDTQYF,TGCGCCAGCAGCCAAGATAGCAGGGGAGGAACAGATACGCAGTATTTT
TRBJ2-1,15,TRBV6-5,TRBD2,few,CASSYSSGGANEQFF,TGTGCCAGCAGTTATTCTAGCGGGGGGGCCAATGAGCAGTTCTTC
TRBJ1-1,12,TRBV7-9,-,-,CASSPGISEAFF,TGTGCCAGCAGCCCGGGGATTTCTGAAGCTTTCTTT
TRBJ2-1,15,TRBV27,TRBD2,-,CASSIPTGGGDEQFF,TGTGCCAGCAGTATCCCGACTGGGGGGGGGGATGAGCAGTTCTTC
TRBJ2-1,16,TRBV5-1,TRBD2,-,CASSLETSGRNNEQFF,TGCGCCAGCAGCTTGGAGACTAGCGGGAGAAACAATGAGCAGTTCTTC
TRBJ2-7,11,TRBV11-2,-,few,CASSLLYEQYF,TGTGCCAGCAGCCTGCTCTACGAGCAGTACTTC
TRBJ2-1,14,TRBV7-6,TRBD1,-,CASVGGQGGSEQFF,TGTGCCAGCGTGGGGGGACAGGGAGGGAGTGAGCAGTTCTTC
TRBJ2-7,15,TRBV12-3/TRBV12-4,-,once,CASSLGSGKEHEQYF,TGTGCCAGCAGTTTAGGTTCCGGGAAAGAACACGAGCAGTACTTC
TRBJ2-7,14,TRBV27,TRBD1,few,CASSLGTGAHEQYF,TGTGCCAGCAGTTTAGGGACAGGGGCCCACGAGCAGTACTTC
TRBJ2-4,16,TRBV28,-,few,CASSFISSGDPNIQYF,TGTGCCAGCAGTTTTATAAGTTCGGGGGACCCAAACATTCAGTACTTC
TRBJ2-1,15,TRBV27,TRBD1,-,CASSLSWGQFNEQFF,TGTGCCAGCAGTTTATCGTGGGGACAGTTCAATGAGCAGTTCTTC
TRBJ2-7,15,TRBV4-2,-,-,CASSQALAGANEQYF,TGTGCCAGCAGCCAAGCGCTGGCGGGGGCTAACGAGCAGTACTTC
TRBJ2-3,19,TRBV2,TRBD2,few,CASSEALREREGLTDTQYF,TGTGCCAGCAGTGAAGCGCTTCGGGAGCGGGAGGGCCTTACAGATACGCAGTATTTT
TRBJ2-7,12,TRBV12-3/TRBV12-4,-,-,CASTNGYYEQYF,TGTGCCAGCACTAACGGTTACTACGAGCAGTACTTC
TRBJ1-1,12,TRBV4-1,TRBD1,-,CASTGGYTEAFF,TGCGCCAGCACAGGGGGCTACACTGAAGCTTTCTTT
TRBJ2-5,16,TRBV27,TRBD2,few,CASRSLAGGIQETQYF,TGTGCCAGCAGGAGTTTAGCGGGAGGGATCCAAGAGACCCAGTACTTC
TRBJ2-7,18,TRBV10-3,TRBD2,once,CAISDASGRLPSSYEQYF,TGTGCCATCAGTGATGCTAGCGGGAGACTCCCGAGCTCCTACGAGCAGTACTTC
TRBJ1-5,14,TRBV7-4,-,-,CASSLSTGNQPQHF,TGTGCCAGCAGCTTATCGACGGGCAATCAGCCCCAGCATTTT
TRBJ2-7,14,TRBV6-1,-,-,CASSPLREVGEQYF,TGTGCCAGCAGTCCGCTGAGAGAGGTAGGCGAGCAGTACTTC
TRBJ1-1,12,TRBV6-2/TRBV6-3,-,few,CASSSGLTEAFF,TGTGCCAGCAGTTCAGGGCTCACTGAAGCTTTCTTT
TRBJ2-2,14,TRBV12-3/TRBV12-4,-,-,CASTETGRTGELFF,TGTGCCAGCACTGAAACAGGCCGAACCGGGGAGCTGTTTTTT
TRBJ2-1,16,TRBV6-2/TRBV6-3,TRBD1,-,CASSYTSGTVYNEQFF,TGTGCCAGCAGCTATACGTCCGGGACAGTTTATAATGAGCAGTTCTTC